The 24 T cell receptor beta chains in this list originate from one sample, sequenced in a study of spatial heterogeneity in lung cancer. Documented time point: sample taken at primary tumor resection. The authors sequenced whole RNA from tumor, nontumor lung or frozen PBMC without sorting. TCRdb re-analysed the 5' RACE reads in MiXCR, keeping a single row per CDR3 protein. This table has 82,000 or so distinct CDR3 sequences, roughly 12% appearing once. Sequenced here: PBMCs, sampled at surgery. The source of these receptors is a male donor with early-stage non-small cell lung cancer.

This clonotype occurred a few times. The chain uses TRBV12-5 and TRBJ2-3; D perhaps matches TRBD1 (5 bases). Germline lookup yields CDR1 LGHNT and CDR2 FRNRAP. V shed 3 bases and J shed 5 bases, with 15 bases lying between them. This CDR3 has 15 amino acids. The CDR3 loop reads CASGFEHIRGDTQYF. In DNA form, the CDR3 reads TGTGCTAGTGGTTTTGAGCACATTAGGGGAGATACGCAGTATTTT.

The chain employs TRBV30 and TRBJ1-1; D perhaps matches TRBD1 (5 bases). Germline V gene lookup returns CDR1 GTSNPN and CDR2 SVGIG (reference sequence). The CDR3 is made up of 13 amino acids. V was trimmed by 2 bases and J by 4 bases, leaving 11 bases between them. In DNA, the CDR3 is TGTGCCTGGAGTAAGGGGACGTCCACTGAAGCTTTCTTT. This encodes CAWSKGTSTEAFF.

V gene TRBV2 combines with J gene TRBJ1-5, with D hard to call. The CDR3 has 14 residues. The V gene's germline CDR1 is SNHLY and CDR2 FYNNEI. The V end was cut by 8 bases, the J end by 8 bases, with 19 bases between. CDR3 residues: CASSNDPMLKPQHF. CDR3 nucleotides: TGTGCCAGCTCGAACGACCCCATGTTGAAGCCCCAGCATTTT. Drawing the rest from reference TRBV2 and TRBJ1-5, the complete variable domain is EPEVTQTPSHQVTQMGQEVILRCVPISNHLYFYWYRQILGQKVEFLVSFYNNEISEKSEIFDDQFSVERPDGSNFTLKIRSTKLEDSAMYFCASSNDPMLKPQHFGDGTRLSIL.

This clonotype was observed a few times. The chain has TRBV19 and TRBJ1-5; 8 bases map to TRBD1. Germline trimming cut 10 bases from V and 7 bases from J; bases unmatched to any gene: 6. Germline V gene sequence: CDR1 LNHDA, CDR2 SQIVND (reference sequence). The CDR3 is 12 residues long. The CDR3 reads CATDRGRQPQHF. CDR3 DNA: TGTGCCACAGACAGGGGCAGGCAGCCCCAGCATTTT.

This clonotype was recorded a few times. J is TRBJ2-5 and V is TRBV7-3; 7 bases fit TRBD1. The germline V gene encodes CDR1 SGHTA and CDR2 FQGTGA. Trimming at V came to 0 bases and at J to 5 bases, leaving 9 bases not matched to a gene. The CDR3 is made up of 16 amino acids. The CDR3 reads CASSLTGDSYLETQYF. CDR3 bases: TGTGCCAGCAGCTTAACGGGGGACAGCTACCTGGAGACCCAGTACTTC.

This clonotype was observed a single time. The chain recombines TRBV7-2 with TRBJ2-3; TRBD2 aligns across 7 bases. Trimming at V came to 1 base and at J to 2 bases, leaving 6 bases not matched to a gene. The CDR3 length is 16 residues. Germline CDR1 and CDR2: SGHTA and FQGNSA. The CDR3 region has the DNA TGTGCCAGCAGCTTAGGCCTAGCGGAGCTCACAGATACGCAGTATTTT. Amino acids: CASSLGLAELTDTQYF.

This clonotype appeared many times. CDR3 sequence: CSVEDLVDKGGVYEQYF. For the CDR3, the DNA is TGCAGCGTTGAAGATCTCGTTGATAAGGGGGGGGTCTACGAGCAGTACTTC. The chain employs TRBV29-1 and TRBJ2-7, with D tentatively TRBD2 (7 bases). The CDR3 sequence is 17 residues long. The germline CDR1 and CDR2 sequences are SQVTM and ANQGSEA. Trimming took off 0 bases at V and 3 bases at J, with 21 bases between the two ends.

This clonotype has a count of ten or more. This chain connects TRBV2 to TRBJ2-7; D possibly matches TRBD1 or TRBD2 (5 bases each). Trimming left V 4 bases short and J 11 bases short, with 12 bases between. The V gene's germline CDR1 is SNHLY and CDR2 FYNNEI. This CDR3 is 11 amino acids long. CDR3 sequence (DNA): TGTGCCAGCAGTGGGCCCGGGACGGAGTACTTC. Translation: CASSGPGTEYF. Supplemented by reference TRBV2 and TRBJ2-7, the full variable domain reads EPEVTQTPSHQVTQMGQEVILRCVPISNHLYFYWYRQILGQKVEFLVSFYNNEISEKSEIFDDQFSVERPDGSNFTLKIRSTKLEDSAMYFCASSGPGTEYFGPGTRLTVT.

This clonotype was observed a handful of times. The chain carries TRBV6-1 and TRBJ2-7; TRBD2 agrees at 8 bases. The V gene's germline CDR1 is MNHNS and CDR2 SASEGT. The length of the CDR3 is 15 residues. V lost 0 bases to trimming and J lost 4 bases; unmatched junction nucleotides: 5. CDR3 coding DNA: TGTGCCAGCAGTGAAGCCCCGGGACTAGTATACGAGCAGTACTTC. Its protein is CASSEAPGLVYEQYF.

This chain joins TRBV2 and TRBJ2-2; TRBD1 agrees at 10 bases. With 5 bases clipped from V and 4 bases from J, the junction kept 4 bases outside the gene matches. Germline values: CDR1 SNHLY, CDR2 FYNNEI. This CDR3 spans 15 amino acids. CDR3 protein: CASSLWTGGTGELFF. For the CDR3, the DNA is TGTGCCAGCAGTCTCTGGACAGGGGGCACCGGGGAGCTGTTTTTT.

In this sample, this clonotype turned up a few times. The rearrangement joins TRBV7-2 to TRBJ1-3; D gene ambiguous. V lost 5 bases and J lost 0, with 11 bases in between. The CDR3 length is 15 residues. CDR1 is SGHTA, CDR2 FQGNSA, per germline. As DNA, the CDR3 is TGTGCCAGCAGCCTCACCGGGTTCTCTGGAAACACCATATATTTT. Its translation: CASSLTGFSGNTIYF.

The V call is TRBV5-4, the J call TRBJ2-1, with D maybe TRBD1 (6 bases). This CDR3 region has 13 residues. CDR1 SGHNT and CDR2 YYREEE come from the germline V gene (reference sequence). The V and J ends lost 2 bases and 8 bases respectively, with 11 bases between them. The chain's CDR3 is CASSLDRRYEQFF. The CDR3 DNA sequence: TGTGCCAGCAGCTTAGACAGGAGGTATGAGCAGTTCTTC.

This clonotype was picked up a small number of times. The chain couples TRBV12-3 or TRBV12-4 to TRBJ1-2, with D unclear. Between the trimmed V and J ends, which lost 3 bases and 7 bases, there was a span of 15 bases. CDR3 length equals 14 residues. In DNA, the CDR3 is TGTGCCAGCAGTTTTCCCGGGCCCCGAAGTGGCTACACCTTC. It translates to CASSFPGPRSGYTF.

The V call is TRBV30, the J call TRBJ1-5; the D gene is possibly TRBD1 (5 bases). The CDR3 length is 13 residues. Looked up from germline, CDR1 is GTSNPN and CDR2 is SVGIG (reference sequence). The ends were cut back, 1 base at V and 2 bases at J, with 6 bases in the middle. The CDR3 loop is CAWSEQGNQPQHF. DNA of the CDR3: TGTGCCTGGAGTGAACAGGGCAATCAGCCCCAGCATTTT.

The J gene is TRBJ2-2, the V gene TRBV12-3 or TRBV12-4; D might be TRBD1 (6 bases). The CDR3 spans 16 residues. Trimming cost V 2 bases and J 3 bases, with 13 bases left between them. As DNA, the CDR3 is TGTGCCAGCAGTTTAAGTCCCGCAGGGGACACCGGGGAGCTGTTTTTT. It yields the protein CASSLSPAGDTGELFF.

This chain links TRBV2 with TRBJ1-1; D is unclear. The V and J ends lost 3 bases and 7 bases respectively, with 18 bases between them. This CDR3 has 15 residues. CDR1 is SNHLY and CDR2 is FYNNEI in the germline V gene. The CDR3 DNA is TGTGCCAGCAGTGACTTCCCTCTCGGGGAAGGTGAAGCTTTCTTT. It yields the protein CASSDFPLGEGEAFF.

This clonotype was counted ten times or more. This sequence joins TRBV9 and TRBJ1-4, with a weak D call TRBD1 (5 bases). This CDR3 spans 15 amino acids. The germline CDR1 and CDR2 sequences are SGDLS and YYNGEE. Trimming stripped 4 bases from V and 3 bases from J, with 13 bases between. CDR3 residues: CASSIGGASNEKLFF. Written as DNA, the CDR3 is TGTGCCAGCAGCATAGGAGGGGCCTCTAATGAAAAACTGTTTTTT.

This chain uses TRBV19 with TRBJ2-2; 10 positions agree with TRBD1. Germline V gene lookup returns CDR1 LNHDA and CDR2 SQIVND (reference sequence). V lost 7 bases, J lost 1 base, and 6 bases stayed unmatched. CDR3 length: 16 amino acids. In DNA, the CDR3 is TGTGCCAGTACCCTCGGGACAGGGGTGAACACCGGGGAGCTGTTTTTT. Amino acid sequence: CASTLGTGVNTGELFF.

A note on this clonotype: The CDR3 does not end in the conserved phenylalanine or tryptophan, so this is likely a read error. The CDR3 loop reads CASSLPQGALGMAMNTEAFS. In DNA, the CDR3 is TGTGCCAGCAGTCTCCCACAGGGGGCTTTAGGCATGGCCATGAACACTGAAGCTTTCTCT. This chain uses TRBV12-3 or TRBV12-4 with TRBJ1-1, with 9 bases aligning to TRBD1. The CDR3 is 20 amino acids. V shed 5 bases and J 0 bases; nucleotides not matched to a gene: 19.

This clonotype is labeled medium-sized. The chain employs TRBV2 and TRBJ2-5; the D gene could be TRBD1 or TRBD2 (5 bases each). V shed 8 bases and J shed 5 bases, with 18 bases lying between them. The CDR3 is 14 residues long. Germline V gene sequence: CDR1 SNHLY, CDR2 FYNNEI. The CDR3 sequence is CASGLRGVRETQYF. CDR3 bases: TGTGCCAGCGGATTACGGGGCGTTCGGGAGACCCAGTACTTC.

The chain uses TRBV29-1 and TRBJ1-2, with 7 nucleotides matching TRBD1. The CDR3 runs 11 residues. CDR1 SQVTM and CDR2 ANQGSEA come from the germline V gene. The CDR3 nucleotides are TGCAGTGTACAGGGGACGAGAGGCTACACCTTC. Protein product: CSVQGTRGYTF.

The genes are TRBV28 and TRBJ2-3; 10 bases match TRBD2. With V trimmed by 1 base and J by 3 bases, 7 bases remained unmatched. The CDR3 is made up of 17 amino acids. Per the germline V gene, CDR1 is MDHEN and CDR2 is SYDVKM. The CDR3 DNA sequence: TGTGCCAGCAGTTTATACCGTCTAGCGGGAGAAACAGATACGCAGTATTTT. It codes for CASSLYRLAGETDTQYF.

This clonotype was recorded a few times. The V and J genes are TRBV5-1 and TRBJ2-1, with 7 bases identical to TRBD1. The CDR3 has 15 amino acids. Per germline, CDR1 SGHRS and CDR2 YFSETQ. V was pared by 0 bases and J by 6 bases, with 6 bases of the junction left unmatched. For the CDR3, the DNA is TGCGCCAGCAGCTTGGTCGGGCCAGGGGGCAATGAGCAGTTCTTC. Translated, it gives CASSLVGPGGNEQFF.

The V call is TRBV3-1, the J call TRBJ1-1; D not certain. The CDR3 sequence is 13 residues long. Trimming took 0 bases from V and 1 from J, leaving 3 bases between them. Looked up from germline, CDR1 is LGHDT and CDR2 is YNNKEL (reference sequence). The CDR3, as DNA: TGTGCCAGCAGCCAAGATCAGAACACTGAAGCTTTCTTT. The encoded protein is CASSQDQNTEAFF.